This T cell receptor (beta chain) appears in the sequencing data of a study of patients and donors after allogeneic stem cell transplantation. TCRdb re-called the RT-PCR reads through MiXCR, storing one row per CDR3 protein. The sample shows hundreds of thousands of distinct CDR3 sequences, approximately 16% of them seen only once. Between the trimmed V and J ends, which lost 0 bases and 6 bases, there was a span of 17 bases. The CDR3 is made up of 17 amino acids. Per the germline V gene, CDR1 is MGHRA and CDR2 is YSYEKL. V and J are TRBV4-1 and TRBJ2-2; possibly TRBD1 for D (5 bases). Sequenced material: blood, either unsorted or a sorted T cell fraction (not recorded which). The source is a human donor who was either an allogeneic HSCT recipient or a stem cell or donor lymphocyte infusion donor (not recorded which). It is not recorded whose cells these are; they may come from a transplant donor. The CDR3, as DNA: TGCGCCAGCAGCCAAGACGACAGCTACATCCCCGCCGGGGAGCTGTTTTTT. It is translated as CASSQDDSYIPAGELFF.